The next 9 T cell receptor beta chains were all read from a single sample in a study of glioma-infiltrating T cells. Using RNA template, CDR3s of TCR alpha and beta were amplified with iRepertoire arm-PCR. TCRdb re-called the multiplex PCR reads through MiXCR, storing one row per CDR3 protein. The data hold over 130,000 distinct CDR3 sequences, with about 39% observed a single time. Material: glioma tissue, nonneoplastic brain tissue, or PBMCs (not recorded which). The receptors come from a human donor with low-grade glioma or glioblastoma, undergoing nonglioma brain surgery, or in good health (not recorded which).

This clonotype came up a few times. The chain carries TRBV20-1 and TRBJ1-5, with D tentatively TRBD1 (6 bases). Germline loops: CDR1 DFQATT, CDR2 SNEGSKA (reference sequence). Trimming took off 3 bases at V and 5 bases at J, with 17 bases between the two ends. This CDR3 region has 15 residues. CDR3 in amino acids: CSASPQGAVDQPQHF. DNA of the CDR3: TGCAGTGCTAGCCCACAGGGAGCGGTGGATCAGCCCCAGCATTTT.

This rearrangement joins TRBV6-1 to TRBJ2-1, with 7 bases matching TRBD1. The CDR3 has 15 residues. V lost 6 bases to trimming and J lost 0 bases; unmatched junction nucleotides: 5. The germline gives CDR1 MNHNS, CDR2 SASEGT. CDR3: CASRQGPSSYNEQFF. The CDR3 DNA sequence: TGTGCCAGCAGACAGGGGCCGAGCTCCTACAATGAGCAGTTCTTC.

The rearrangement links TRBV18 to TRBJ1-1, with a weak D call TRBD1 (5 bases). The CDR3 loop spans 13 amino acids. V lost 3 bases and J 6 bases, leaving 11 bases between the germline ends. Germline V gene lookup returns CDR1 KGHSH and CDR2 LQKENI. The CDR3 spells CASSPGGYSEAFF. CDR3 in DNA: TGTGCCAGCTCACCGGGGGGTTATTCTGAAGCTTTCTTT.

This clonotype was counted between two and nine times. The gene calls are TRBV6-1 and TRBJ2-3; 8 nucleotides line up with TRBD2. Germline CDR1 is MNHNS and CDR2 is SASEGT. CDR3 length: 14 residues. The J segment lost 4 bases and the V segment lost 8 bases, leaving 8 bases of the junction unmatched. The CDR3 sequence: CASSETGGADTQYF. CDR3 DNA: TGTGCCAGCTCCGAGACGGGGGGGGCAGATACGCAGTATTTT.

In DNA form, the CDR3 reads TGTGCCAGCAGCTTAGCGGTTCCCTCGGGAAATGAGCAGTTCTTC. Protein product: CASSLAVPSGNEQFF. J is TRBJ2-1 and V is TRBV7-6, with D perhaps TRBD2 (5 bases). The CDR3 is 15 residues long. Trimming left V 0 bases short and J 7 bases short, with 13 bases between. The germline gives CDR1 SGHVS, CDR2 FNYEAQ.

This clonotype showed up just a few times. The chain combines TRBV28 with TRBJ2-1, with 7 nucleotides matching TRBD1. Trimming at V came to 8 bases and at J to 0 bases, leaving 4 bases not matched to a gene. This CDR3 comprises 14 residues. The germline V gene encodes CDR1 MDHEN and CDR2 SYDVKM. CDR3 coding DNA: TGTGCCAGCGGACAGGTGAGCTCCTACAATGAGCAGTTCTTC. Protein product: CASGQVSSYNEQFF.

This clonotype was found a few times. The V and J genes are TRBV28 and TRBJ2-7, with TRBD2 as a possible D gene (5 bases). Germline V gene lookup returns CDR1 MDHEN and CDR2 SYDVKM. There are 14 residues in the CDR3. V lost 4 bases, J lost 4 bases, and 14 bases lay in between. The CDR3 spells CASSYSREIYEQYF. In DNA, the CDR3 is TGTGCCAGCAGTTACTCTAGGGAGATATACGAGCAGTACTTC. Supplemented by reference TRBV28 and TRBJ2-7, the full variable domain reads DVKVTQSSRYLVKRTGEKVFLECVQDMDHENMFWYRQDPGLGLRLIYFSYDVKMKEKGDIPEGYSVSREKKERFSLILESASTNQTSMYLCASSYSREIYEQYFGPGTRLTVT.

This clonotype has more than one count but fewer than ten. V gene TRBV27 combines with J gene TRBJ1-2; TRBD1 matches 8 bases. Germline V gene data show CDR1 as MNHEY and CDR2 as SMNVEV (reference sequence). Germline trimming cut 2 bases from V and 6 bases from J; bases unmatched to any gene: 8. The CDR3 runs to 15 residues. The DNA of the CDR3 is TGTGCCAGCAGTTTAGGACAGGGCGCGTTCAATGGCTACACCTTC. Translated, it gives CASSLGQGAFNGYTF.

In nucleotides, the CDR3 is TGTGCCAGCAGCACTGACAGGGGAAATCGTAATACGCAGTATTTT. This codes for CASSTDRGNRNTQYF. The chain uses TRBV2 and TRBJ2-3, with TRBD1 matching over 8 bases. The CDR3 runs to 15 residues. Trimming removed 6 bases from V and 7 bases from J; junction bases left unmatched: 12. From germline, CDR1 is SNHLY and CDR2 FYNNEI. The full variable domain, with the rest looked up from reference TRBV2 and TRBJ2-3, is EPEVTQTPSHQVTQMGQEVILRCVPISNHLYFYWYRQILGQKVEFLVSFYNNEISEKSEIFDDQFSVERPDGSNFTLKIRSTKLEDSAMYFCASSTDRGNRNTQYFGPGTRLTVL.